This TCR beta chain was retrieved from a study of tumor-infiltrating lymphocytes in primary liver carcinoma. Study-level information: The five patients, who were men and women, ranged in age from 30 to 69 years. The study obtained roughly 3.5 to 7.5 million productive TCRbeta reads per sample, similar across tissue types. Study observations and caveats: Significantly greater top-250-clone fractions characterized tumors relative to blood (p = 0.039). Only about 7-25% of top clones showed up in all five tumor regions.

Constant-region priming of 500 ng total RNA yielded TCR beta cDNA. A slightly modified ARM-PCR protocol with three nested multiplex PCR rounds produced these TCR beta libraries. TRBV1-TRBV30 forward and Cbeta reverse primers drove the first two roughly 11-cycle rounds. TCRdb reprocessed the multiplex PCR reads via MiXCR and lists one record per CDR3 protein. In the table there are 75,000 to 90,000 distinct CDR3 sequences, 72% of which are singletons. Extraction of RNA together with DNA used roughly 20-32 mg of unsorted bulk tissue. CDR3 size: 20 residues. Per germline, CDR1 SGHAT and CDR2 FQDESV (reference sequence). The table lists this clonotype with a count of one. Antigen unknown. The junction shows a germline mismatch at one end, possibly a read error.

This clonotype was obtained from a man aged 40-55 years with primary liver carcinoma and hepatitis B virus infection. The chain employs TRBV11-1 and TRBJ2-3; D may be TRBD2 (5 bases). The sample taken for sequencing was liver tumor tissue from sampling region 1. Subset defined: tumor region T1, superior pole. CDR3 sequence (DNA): TGTGCCAGCAGCTCAGGCTATAGGGTCATAGTGGGAGTTTCTGGAGATACGCACTATTTT. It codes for CASSSGYRVIVGVSGDTHYF.